This is a list of T cell receptor beta chains from one sample in a study of T cell clonotyping in hematopoietic cell transplantation. This table comes from immunoSEQ multiplex PCR, and its TCRdb copy is limited to in-frame clones, with some not included. The sample comprises 69,000 or so clones, about 93% of which are singletons, and 1.6% rests with the top ten. What was sequenced was peripheral blood mononuclear cells. Receptors originate from a man in his fifties or sixties in good health. Some clones in this sample may be carry-over from other donors' samples. Both conserved end residues are part of each CDR3. Each record gives: CDR3 length, V gene, clone size, D gene, J gene, CDR3 DNA, CDR3 protein. The D gene is left open where the match is weak. Size values are once, few and many counts, or a class for expanded clones, and some rows have none.

len: 15
v_gene: TRBV2
abundance: .
d_gene: .
j_gene: TRBJ1-5
CDR3nt: TGTGCCAGCAGATTACAGGGTTTTCGAAATCAGCCCCAGCATTTT
CDR3aa: CASRLQGFRNQPQHF

len: 14
v_gene: TRBV29-1
abundance: .
d_gene: .
j_gene: TRBJ2-1
CDR3nt: TGCAGCGTTGATACGGGGACTTCCTACAATGAGCAGTTCTTC
CDR3aa: CSVDTGTSYNEQFF

len: 19
v_gene: TRBV7-2
abundance: .
d_gene: TRBD2
j_gene: TRBJ2-7
CDR3nt: TGTGCCAGCAGCCCGCGCAGGGGTCGGACTAGCGGGAGAGGTTACGAGCAGTACTTC
CDR3aa: CASSPRRGRTSGRGYEQYF

len: 14
v_gene: TRBV7-9
abundance: .
d_gene: TRBD2
j_gene: TRBJ2-7
CDR3nt: TGTGCCAGCAGCTTTGGGACTACACGCTACGAGCAGTACTTC
CDR3aa: CASSFGTTRYEQYF

len: 15
v_gene: TRBV28
abundance: .
d_gene: .
j_gene: TRBJ2-7
CDR3nt: TGTGCCAGCAGTTCCATCTCGTCGGGGGACTACGAGCAGTACTTC
CDR3aa: CASSSISSGDYEQYF

len: 13
v_gene: TRBV7-2
abundance: .
d_gene: .
j_gene: TRBJ1-1
CDR3nt: TGTGCCAGCAGCTTAGTTGGTAGGGATGAAGCTTTCTTT
CDR3aa: CASSLVGRDEAFF

len: 16
v_gene: TRBV27
abundance: .
d_gene: .
j_gene: TRBJ1-2
CDR3nt: .
CDR3aa: CASSTSDRGVAYGYTF

len: 13
v_gene: TRBV6-4
abundance: .
d_gene: TRBD1
j_gene: TRBJ1-5
CDR3nt: TGTGCCAGCAGCCCAGGGGGTAATCAGCCCCAGCATTTT
CDR3aa: CASSPGGNQPQHF

len: 12
v_gene: TRBV27
abundance: once
d_gene: .
j_gene: TRBJ2-3
CDR3nt: TGTGCCAGCAGAACTAGGGGAGATACGCAGTATTTT
CDR3aa: CASRTRGDTQYF

len: 16
v_gene: TRBV4-3
abundance: .
d_gene: .
j_gene: TRBJ2-3
CDR3nt: TGCGCCAGCAGCCAAGCTCTATCGTATCGGGCAGATACGCAGTATTTT
CDR3aa: CASSQALSYRADTQYF

len: 12
v_gene: TRBV28
abundance: .
d_gene: .
j_gene: TRBJ1-2
CDR3nt: TGTGCCAGCAGTTTATCGGGGAATGGCTACACCTTC
CDR3aa: CASSLSGNGYTF

len: 15
v_gene: TRBV7-9
abundance: .
d_gene: TRBD2
j_gene: TRBJ2-7
CDR3nt: TGTGCCAGCAGCTTTGTGGCTAGCGGGCCCTACGAGCAGTACTTC
CDR3aa: CASSFVASGPYEQYF

len: 16
v_gene: TRBV6-5
abundance: .
d_gene: .
j_gene: TRBJ1-2
CDR3nt: TGTGCCAGCAGTTTCGCTACAGGGATTTATAACTATGGCTACACCTTC
CDR3aa: CASSFATGIYNYGYTF

len: 15
v_gene: TRBV5-1
abundance: .
d_gene: TRBD1
j_gene: TRBJ2-2
CDR3nt: TGCGCCAGCAGCTCGGGACAGAGCGGCACCGGGGAGCTGTTTTTT
CDR3aa: CASSSGQSGTGELFF

len: 14
v_gene: TRBV9
abundance: .
d_gene: TRBD2
j_gene: TRBJ2-5
CDR3nt: TGTGCCAGCAGCGCATCCGGGGGAGGGGAGACCCAGTACTTC
CDR3aa: CASSASGGGETQYF

len: 15
v_gene: TRBV7-2
abundance: .
d_gene: TRBD1
j_gene: TRBJ1-5
CDR3nt: TGTGCCAGCAGCTTAACCAGGACAGGGGCTCAGCCCCAGCATTTT
CDR3aa: CASSLTRTGAQPQHF

len: 19
v_gene: TRBV27
abundance: .
d_gene: TRBD1
j_gene: TRBJ2-1
CDR3nt: TGTGCCAGCAGTTCTCGCTCCGGGACAGGGCTTAGATCCTACAATGAGCAGTTCTTC
CDR3aa: CASSSRSGTGLRSYNEQFF

len: 11
v_gene: TRBV23-1
abundance: once
d_gene: .
j_gene: TRBJ1-6
CDR3nt: TGCGCCAGCAGTCAATGGGGGACAATCAGTTTT
CDR3aa: CASSQWGTISF

len: 15
v_gene: TRBV6-5
abundance: .
d_gene: .
j_gene: TRBJ1-1
CDR3nt: TGTGCCAGCAGTTACTCTCTGGGGACCTACACTGAAGCTTTCTTT
CDR3aa: CASSYSLGTYTEAFF

len: 13
v_gene: TRBV6-6
abundance: .
d_gene: TRBD1
j_gene: TRBJ2-3
CDR3nt: TGTGCCAGCCGACAGGGATCGGGAGATACGCAGTATTTT
CDR3aa: CASRQGSGDTQYF

len: 13
v_gene: TRBV25-1
abundance: .
d_gene: .
j_gene: TRBJ2-1
CDR3nt: TGTGCCAGCAGTGGGCTAGCGCACAATGAGCAGTTCTTC
CDR3aa: CASSGLAHNEQFF